The 10 T cell receptor beta chains given below trace back to one sample, sequenced in a study of blood T cell repertoires in COVID-19. Assay: immunoSEQ multiplex PCR; the TCRdb copy retains only in-frame clones and omits some. The data hold over 150,000 clones, with roughly 88% observed a single time. Material: peripheral blood. The receptors were gathered from a woman aged 60-75 years with acute or convalescent COVID-19.

The rearrangement links TRBV6-1 to TRBJ1-4, with 8 nucleotides matching TRBD1. CDR1 is MNHNS, CDR2 SASEGT, per germline. V dropped 5 bases and J dropped 7; count of bases not matched to a gene: 9. This CDR3 is built from 15 residues. The CDR3 sequence: CASSLQGARSEKLFF. CDR3 in DNA: TGTGCCAGCAGTTTGCAGGGGGCGAGGAGTGAAAAACTGTTTTTT.

This chain uses TRBV19 with TRBJ1-1; no reliable D call. V was pared by 10 bases and J by 13 bases, with 19 bases between. CDR1 and CDR2 (germline): LNHDA, SQIVND (reference sequence). The CDR3 consists of 11 residues. This CDR3 reads CATSGGRKDFF. The DNA of the CDR3 is TGTGCCACCTCGGGAGGCAGGAAGGATTTCTTT.

This clone has only one observation. This chain links TRBV27 with TRBJ2-1; the D gene is possibly TRBD2 (7 bases). Trimming took 1 base from V and 9 from J, leaving 25 bases between them. The V gene's germline CDR1 is MNHEY and CDR2 SMNVEV (reference sequence). The CDR3 loop spans 18 amino acids. The CDR3 DNA reads TGTGCCAGCAGTTTATTTAGTCGTTTTTTGGGCGGGGGCCTTGAGCAGTTCTTC. Encoded protein: CASSLFSRFLGGGLEQFF.

Here the CDR3 reads CASSEARGRQEQYF. In nucleotides, the CDR3 is TGTGCCAGCAGTGAAGCGCGGGGGAGGCAAGAGCAGTACTTC. The chain recombines TRBV6-1 with TRBJ2-7, with 7 bases that match TRBD2. Germline CDR1 and CDR2: MNHNS and SASEGT. The CDR3 consists of 14 residues. The V gene end was trimmed by 0 bases and the J gene end by 7 bases; junction bases not matched to a gene: 6.

The chain combines TRBV7-2 with TRBJ2-3, with D possibly TRBD2 on 6 matching bases. The CDR3 length is 15 residues. Trimming left V 0 bases short and J 1 base short, with 8 bases between. Per germline, CDR1 SGHTA and CDR2 FQGNSA. For the CDR3, the DNA is TGTGCCAGCAGCTTAGCGCGGGACCGCACAGATACGCAGTATTTT. Its translation is CASSLARDRTDTQYF.

The DNA for the CDR3 is TGTGCCAGCAGCCAAGGGGGAGGGATCCCTGAAGCTTTCTTT. This gives the protein CASSQGGGIPEAFF. The rearrangement joins TRBV3-1 (or the pseudogene TRBV3-2) to TRBJ1-1; no reliable D call. V was cut by 1 base and J by 6 bases, with 12 bases left in between. The CDR3 consists of 14 residues. CDR1 is LGHDT and CDR2 is YNNKEL in the germline V gene (reference sequence).

The CDR3 DNA reads TGTGCCAGCAGCACTGGACTAGAAGAGACCCAGTACTTC. This gives the protein CASSTGLEETQYF. The V and J genes are TRBV5-4 and TRBJ2-5; TRBD2 matches at 7 bases. CDR1 is SGHNT, CDR2 YYREEE, per germline (reference sequence). The CDR3 runs 13 residues. The V gene end was trimmed by 4 bases and the J gene end by 3 bases; junction bases not matched to a gene: 3.

The chain recombines TRBV4-2 with TRBJ2-1, with TRBD2 as a possible D gene (6 bases). Germline V lookup: CDR1 LGHNA, CDR2 YNFKEQ. Trimming removed 5 bases at V and 0 bases at J, with 20 bases between. The CDR3 is 18 residues long. CDR3 loop: CASSWNSGQSSSYNEQFF. The CDR3 DNA sequence: TGTGCCAGCAGCTGGAATAGCGGACAATCGAGCTCCTACAATGAGCAGTTCTTC.

This chain uses TRBV28 with TRBJ1-1, with no clear D. V was shortened by 3 bases and J by 7 bases, with 3 bases between the two germline ends. The CDR3 has 10 amino acids. Germline values: CDR1 MDHEN, CDR2 SYDVKM. Written as DNA, the CDR3 is TGTGCCAGCAGTTTTAATGAAGCTTTCTTT. Translation gives CASSFNEAFF.

The CDR3 DNA reads TGCGCCAGCAGCCAAGGACAGGGGTTAACTAATGAAAAACTGTTTTTT. Translated: CASSQGQGLTNEKLFF. The chain employs TRBV4-1 and TRBJ1-4; 8 nucleotides match TRBD1. Germline CDR1 and CDR2: MGHRA and YSYEKL. Trimming removed 1 base from V and 1 base from J; junction bases left unmatched: 2. The CDR3 covers 16 residues.